Listed below are T cell receptor beta chains from one sample, sequenced in a study of T-cell memory formation after mild COVID-19. TCRdb itself ran the 5' RACE reads through MiXCR, one entry per CDR3 protein. The sample carries some 40,000 distinct CDR3 sequences, more than 9% recorded once. Sequenced sample: PBMCs or a T cell subset sorted from them (not recorded which). The receptors here all came from an adult woman who had mild COVID-19 (a few samples of this study predate the infection). Cell type and time point are not known. Each CDR3 is given with its conserved first and last residue. The D gene is left open where the match is weak. Some rows have no size entry. The others give once, few or many, or a class for an expanded clone.

v_gene,len,abundance,d_gene,j_gene,CDR3aa,CDR3nt
TRBV3-1,14,few,TRBD2,TRBJ2-1,CASSVLAGGYEQFF,TGTGCCAGCAGCGTACTAGCGGGAGGGTATGAGCAGTTCTTC
TRBV5-1,16,few,TRBD2,TRBJ2-7,CASRARASGGSYEQYF,TGCGCCAGCAGAGCCCGCGCTAGCGGGGGCTCCTACGAGCAGTACTTC
TRBV6-5,15,few,-,TRBJ2-5,CASSLPGARQETQYF,TGTGCCAGCAGTCTCCCCGGGGCCAGACAAGAGACCCAGTACTTC
TRBV7-2,16,many,-,TRBJ2-2,CASSPGIRFNTGELFF,TGTGCCAGCAGCCCCGGGATCCGATTTAACACCGGGGAGCTGTTTTTT
TRBV5-1,12,few,-,TRBJ2-7,CASSLEGNEQYF,TGCGCCAGCAGCTTGGAGGGGAACGAGCAGTACTTC
TRBV12-3/TRBV12-4,14,-,-,TRBJ2-7,CASSPGTRPYEQYF,TGTGCCAGCAGTCCCGGGACAAGGCCCTACGAGCAGTACTTC
TRBV11-2,15,-,-,TRBJ2-7,CASSSGAGPTYEQYF,TGTGCCAGCAGCTCCGGGGCGGGTCCTACCTACGAGCAGTACTTC
TRBV3-1,12,-,-,TRBJ2-1,CASSQDSWRTFF,TGTGCCAGCAGCCAAGATAGTTGGAGAACGTTCTTC
TRBV3-1,13,few,-,TRBJ2-7,CATGFAGRYEQYF,TGTGCCACCGGCTTTGCGGGGCGTTACGAGCAGTACTTC
TRBV12-3/TRBV12-4,13,many,TRBD1,TRBJ2-7,CASSYRGEGEQYF,TGTGCCAGCAGTTACAGGGGAGAAGGGGAGCAGTACTTC
TRBV4-2,16,many,TRBD2,TRBJ2-1,CASSQASGGPLNEQFF,TGTGCCAGCAGCCAGGCAAGCGGGGGGCCTCTCAATGAGCAGTTCTTC
TRBV2,15,many,TRBD2,TRBJ2-1,CASSYSGSPYNEQFF,TGTGCCAGCAGTTACAGCGGGAGCCCTTACAATGAGCAGTTCTTC
TRBV10-3,14,-,-,TRBJ1-1,CAVRGGPENTEAFF,TGTGCCGTTCGCGGCGGGCCCGAGAACACTGAAGCTTTCTTT
TRBV5-1,14,-,-,TRBJ1-3,CASILVPAGNTIYF,TGCGCCAGCATCTTGGTGCCAGCCGGAAACACCATATATTTT
TRBV7-9,14,-,TRBD2,TRBJ2-7,CASSFASGPYEQYF,TGTGCCAGCAGCTTTGCTAGCGGACCCTACGAGCAGTACTTC
TRBV4-1,17,medium-sized,TRBD2,TRBJ2-2,CASSLLGLASNTGELFF,TGCGCCAGCAGCCTCCTCGGACTAGCGTCGAACACCGGGGAGCTGTTTTTT
TRBV29-1,13,many,TRBD1,TRBJ2-5,CSVTGQLQETQYF,TGCAGCGTGACGGGACAGTTACAAGAGACCCAGTACTTC
TRBV12-3/TRBV12-4,15,few,-,TRBJ1-2,CASSLARGSGYGYTF,TGTGCCAGCAGTTTAGCGCGAGGGTCTGGTTATGGCTACACCTTC
TRBV14,12,many,-,TRBJ1-2,CASSPWGGGYTF,TGTGCCAGCAGCCCCTGGGGTGGCGGCTACACCTTC